This TCR beta chain derives from a study of PD-1 blockade in mismatch repair-deficient tumors. Libraries were prepared by immunoSEQ multiplex PCR; TCRdb keeps only in-frame clonotypes and omits some of them. Seen here are around 30,000 clones, 65% to 85% observed once, and the top ten hold about 3.7%. Every patient had mismatch repair deficiency by PCR or immunohistochemistry. TCR sequencing covered a few patients who responded to pembrolizumab. In germline, CDR1 is SGHNT, CDR2 YENEEA. CDR3 length: 14 residues. The V and J ends lost 1 base and 0 bases respectively, with 7 bases between them. The J gene is TRBJ2-7, the V gene TRBV11-3; possibly TRBD2 for D (5 bases). The sequencing used PBMCs, collected less than 7 weeks after starting pembrolizumab. The sequence was obtained from an adult with mismatch repair-deficient cancer. Here the CDR3 reads CASSLGLASYEQYF. CDR3 in DNA: TGTGCCAGCAGCTTAGGGCTAGCCTCCTACGAGCAGTACTTC. The entire variable domain, with the rest obtained from reference TRBV11-3 and TRBJ2-7, is as follows: EAGVVQSPRYKIIEKKQPVAFWCNPISGHNTLYWYLQNLGQGPELLIRYENEEAVDDSQLPKDRFSAERLKGVDSTLKIQPAELGDSAVYLCASSLGLASYEQYFGPGTRLTVT.